This TCR beta chain was sequenced during a study of shared clonotypes between healthy human individuals. The V gene's germline CDR1 is MDHEN and CDR2 SYDVKM. The CDR3 extends over 13 amino acids. Trimming took 3 bases from V and 4 from J, leaving 7 bases between them. As concerns this clone: The antigen is not known.

Per the study methods: Without quality scores, immunoSEQ junctional reads could not be filtered like full-length reads. The method was immunoSEQ multiplex PCR; TCRdb's version includes in-frame clones alone and lacks a portion of them. The V and J calls and clone size come from that table; D and trimming were worked out from the DNA. The sample has 2.3 million or so clones, approximately 95% seen once. Study conclusions and caveats: Unshared clonotypes carried lower generation probabilities than those common to all four donors.

The source is a man aged 18 to 30 in good health. Some clones in this sample may be carry-over from other donors' samples. Sequenced input: naive CD4+ T cells from PBMCs. Subset indicated: CD45RA+ positively selected. The chain is built from TRBV28 and TRBJ1-3, with D hard to call. The CDR3 DNA is TGTGCCAGCAGTTTCTCAAGGGGAAACACCATATATTTT. This codes for CASSFSRGNTIYF.